This paragraph reports one T cell receptor beta chain. The source of the sample is a study of blood T cell repertoires in COVID-19. Overall study context: Sample material is recorded as cDNA or gDNA derived from T cells, B-cell-depleted T cells, or PBMCs.

Study processing details: Reference gene primers were amplified, and this amplification served to estimate nucleated cell counts. TCRdb's copy holds only in-frame clones and misses some; the assay was immunoSEQ multiplex PCR. V, J and clone size are those of that table, while D and trimming were read from the DNA. The data show about 80,000 clones, 82% seen once. This clonotype was sampled from a woman aged 70-85 years with acute or convalescent COVID-19. The sample comprised peripheral blood.

CDR3 sequence (DNA): TGTGCCACCAGCAGAGAGGCGGGCTCCTACGAGCAGTACTTC. Translation gives CATSREAGSYEQYF. The J gene is TRBJ2-7, the V gene TRBV15, with D maybe TRBD2 (5 bases). This CDR3 contains 14 residues. Between the trimmed V and J ends, which lost 0 bases and 0 bases, there was a span of 6 bases. Germline V gene sequence: CDR1 LNHNV, CDR2 YYDKDF (reference sequence).